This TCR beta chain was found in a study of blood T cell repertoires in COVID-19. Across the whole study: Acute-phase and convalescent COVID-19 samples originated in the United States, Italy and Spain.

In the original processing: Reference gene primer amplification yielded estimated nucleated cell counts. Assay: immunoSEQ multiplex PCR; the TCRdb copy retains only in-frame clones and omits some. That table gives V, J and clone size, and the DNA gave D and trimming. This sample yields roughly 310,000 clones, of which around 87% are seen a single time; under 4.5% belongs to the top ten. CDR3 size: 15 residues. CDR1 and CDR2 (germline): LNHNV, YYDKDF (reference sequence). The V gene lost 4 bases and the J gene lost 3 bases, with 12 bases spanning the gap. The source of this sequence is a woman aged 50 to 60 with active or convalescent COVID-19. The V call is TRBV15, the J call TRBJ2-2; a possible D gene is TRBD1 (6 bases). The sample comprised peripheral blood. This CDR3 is CATSIGTQDTGELFF. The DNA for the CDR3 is TGTGCCACCAGCATTGGGACACAGGACACCGGGGAGCTGTTTTTT.